The 11 T cell receptor beta chains presented below share a single source sample, sequenced in a study of blood T cells in healthy people across ages. A second roughly 7 to 11 cycle PCR used barcoded and J-beta primers. In TCRdb, the 5' RACE reads were re-called with MiXCR into one record per CDR3 protein. The table lists 1.2 million to 1.5 million distinct CDR3 sequences, roughly 40% of them singletons, with roughly 7.9% in the top ten. Sequencing was carried out using blood. The source of these receptors is a woman aged 18-30 years in good health.

This rearrangement joins TRBV20-1 to TRBJ2-4, with a tentative D call TRBD2 (7 bases). V was clipped by 6 bases and J by 7 bases, with 22 bases between them. Germline V gene data show CDR1 as DFQATT and CDR2 as SNEGSKA (reference sequence). This CDR3 region has 15 residues. The chain's CDR3 is CSAGTGAMRGNIQYF. CDR3 coding DNA: TGCAGTGCCGGTACGGGGGCCATGCGGGGGAACATTCAGTACTTC.

The chain carries TRBV11-2 and TRBJ2-5; tentatively, D is TRBD2 (6 bases). The CDR3 has 14 amino acids. The V end was cut by 9 bases, the J end by 11 bases, with 25 bases between. From germline, CDR1 is SGHAT and CDR2 FQNNGV. The CDR3 reads CASLIAAKDNEQYF. CDR3 sequence (DNA): TGTGCCAGTTTGATAGCGGCCAAGGACAATGAGCAGTACTTC.

This chain links TRBV5-1 with TRBJ1-1; the D is unclear. V lost 0 bases to trimming and J lost 1 base, with 10 bases between them. The germline gives CDR1 SGHRS, CDR2 YFSETQ. The CDR3 covers 15 residues. The chain's CDR3 is CASSLALTANTEAFF. DNA for the CDR3: TGCGCCAGCAGCTTGGCCTTAACGGCGAACACTGAAGCTTTCTTT.

The chain joins TRBV25-1 to TRBJ2-3, with a tentative D call TRBD2 (6 bases). CDR3 length: 18 residues. Germline V gene sequence: CDR1 MGHDK, CDR2 SYGVNS. The V end was cut by 5 bases, the J end by 0 bases, with 21 bases between. In DNA form, the CDR3 reads TGTGCCAGCAGTCCATGGGCGGCGGGCGGGACTAGCACAGATACGCAGTATTTT. Its translation: CASSPWAAGGTSTDTQYF.

The rearrangement joins TRBV20-1 to TRBJ1-2; D ambiguous. CDR1 and CDR2 (germline): DFQATT, SNEGSKA (reference sequence). Trimming pared 2 bases from V and 4 bases from J, leaving 11 bases between. The CDR3 is 13 amino acids. The CDR3 DNA is TGCAGTGCTAGAACAGATGGTAGCTATGGCTACACCTTC. Its translation: CSARTDGSYGYTF.

The chain has TRBV28 and TRBJ1-5; tentative D call: TRBD1 (5 bases). V shed 2 bases and J shed 7 bases, with 12 bases lying between them. The length of the CDR3 is 14 residues. Germline loops: CDR1 MDHEN, CDR2 SYDVKM. The CDR3 here is CASSLIDSGQPQHF. CDR3 nucleotide sequence: TGTGCCAGCAGTTTAATCGACAGCGGGCAGCCCCAGCATTTT. Full variable domain (rest looked up from reference TRBV28 and TRBJ1-5): DVKVTQSSRYLVKRTGEKVFLECVQDMDHENMFWYRQDPGLGLRLIYFSYDVKMKEKGDIPEGYSVSREKKERFSLILESASTNQTSMYLCASSLIDSGQPQHFGDGTRLSIL.

This clonotype was seen a few times. This CDR3 reads CASSKQGASTDTQYF. The CDR3 bases are TGTGCCAGCAGTAAACAGGGCGCTAGCACAGATACGCAGTATTTT. The chain uses TRBV2 and TRBJ2-3, with a possible D match to TRBD1 (6 bases). Trimming cost V 5 bases and J 0 bases, with 12 bases left between them. The CDR3 is made up of 15 amino acids. Germline CDR1 and CDR2: SNHLY and FYNNEI.

Comment on this clonotype: An end of the junction does not agree with germline; a read error may underlie this. The chain has TRBV6-1 and TRBJ2-3; 7 positions match TRBD1. Looked up from germline, CDR1 is MNHNS and CDR2 is SASEGT. This CDR3 comprises 14 residues. In nucleotides, the CDR3 is TGTGCCAGCAGGAGGGGGCGCGGCACAGGTACGCAGTATTTT. Translated, it gives CASRRGRGTGTQYF.

This rearrangement joins TRBV5-1 to TRBJ2-1; 13 bases match TRBD2. The last part of the DNA fits TRBJ2-7 better; the J call may be wrong. The germline V gene has CDR1 SGHRS and CDR2 YFSETQ. This CDR3 is built from 17 residues. The CDR3 region has the DNA TGCGCCAGCAGCTCCGTTCCGGGACTAGCGGGGAACAATGAGCAGTACTTC. Amino acids: CASSSVPGLAGNNEQYF.

The CDR3 DNA sequence: TGCAGCGTTGAAGATGGTGGACTTCAAGAGACCCAGTACTTC. This translates into CSVEDGGLQETQYF. The chain is built from TRBV29-1 and TRBJ2-5; maybe TRBD2 (5 bases). V was cut by 0 bases and J by 2 bases, with 10 bases left in between. Germline V gene lookup returns CDR1 SQVTM and CDR2 ANQGSEA. The CDR3 consists of 14 residues.

The rearrangement links TRBV12-3 or TRBV12-4 to TRBJ1-2; TRBD1 agrees at 8 bases. This CDR3 spans 13 amino acids. V lost 5 bases, J lost 8 bases, and 7 bases stayed unmatched. The CDR3 DNA follows: TGTGCCAGCAGTCGACAGGGGATAGAGGGCTACACCTTC. Protein: CASSRQGIEGYTF.